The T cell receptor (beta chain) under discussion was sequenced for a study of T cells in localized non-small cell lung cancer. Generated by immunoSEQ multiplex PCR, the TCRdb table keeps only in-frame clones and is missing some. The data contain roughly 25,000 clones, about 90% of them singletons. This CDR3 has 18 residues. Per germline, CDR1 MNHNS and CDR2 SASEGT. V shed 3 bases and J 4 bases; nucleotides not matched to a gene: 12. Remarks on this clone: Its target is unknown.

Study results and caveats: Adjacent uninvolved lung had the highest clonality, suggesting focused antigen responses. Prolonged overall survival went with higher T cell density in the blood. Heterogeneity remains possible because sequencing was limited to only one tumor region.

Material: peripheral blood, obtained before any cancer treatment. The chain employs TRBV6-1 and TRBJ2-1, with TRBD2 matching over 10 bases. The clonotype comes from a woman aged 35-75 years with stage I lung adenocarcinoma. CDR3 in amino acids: CASSDDRLAGRFYNEQFF. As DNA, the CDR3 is TGTGCCAGCAGTGATGACCGACTAGCGGGCCGATTTTACAATGAGCAGTTCTTC.